This T cell receptor beta chain was identified in a study of cytomegalovirus exposure and HLA in healthy donors. Across the whole study: Findings of an earlier analysis included roughly 110 million unique TCR beta sequences from 200 million or so T cells. Findings and caveats of the study: The listing of approximately 160 TCR beta chains classed them as cytomegalovirus-associated. Diagnosis of cytomegalovirus status made by the classifier reportedly showed high specificity and sensitivity.

For this clone: Its target is unknown.

Primers included in the PCR were 60 Vbeta and 13 Jbeta primers. Here immunoSEQ multiplex PCR was the method, and the copy in TCRdb shows in-frame clones only, minus some. Among approximately 120,000 clones listed, roughly 68% were seen once. This CDR3 has 13 residues. CDR1 SQVTM and CDR2 ANQGSEA come from the germline V gene. The junction had 10 bases not matched to a gene; V was cut back by 5 bases and J by 6 bases. The sample comprised PBMCs. The sequence was collected from a woman aged 50 to 60 in good health and CMV-seropositive. This chain connects TRBV29-1 to TRBJ2-7; 7 bases fit TRBD1. CDR3 bases: TGCAGCGTTACCCGACAGGGAGTGGGCGAGCAGTACTTC. It is translated as CSVTRQGVGEQYF.